Here is one T cell receptor (beta chain) with its context. Its antigen is currently unknown. The record originates from a study of monozygotic twins with inflammatory bowel disease. Study-level findings and limits: By inverse Simpson index, TCRbeta diversity was lower in IBD patients than in healthy co-twins. Distinct T cell subtypes could not be told apart.

TCRdb re-called the 5' RACE reads, yielding one record per CDR3 amino acid sequence without DNA. The sample holds more than 300,000 distinct CDR3 sequences. Per the germline V gene, CDR1 is SNHLY and CDR2 is FYNNEI. CDR3 length: 16 residues. Sample: blood. This clonotype was obtained from a human donor with ulcerative colitis or Crohn's disease, or a healthy co-twin of an affected twin (not recorded which). The rearrangement uses TRBV2 and TRBJ2-1; the D call from TCRdb, TRBD2, cannot be confirmed without DNA. CDR3 residues: CASSRTSGGLGDEQFF.